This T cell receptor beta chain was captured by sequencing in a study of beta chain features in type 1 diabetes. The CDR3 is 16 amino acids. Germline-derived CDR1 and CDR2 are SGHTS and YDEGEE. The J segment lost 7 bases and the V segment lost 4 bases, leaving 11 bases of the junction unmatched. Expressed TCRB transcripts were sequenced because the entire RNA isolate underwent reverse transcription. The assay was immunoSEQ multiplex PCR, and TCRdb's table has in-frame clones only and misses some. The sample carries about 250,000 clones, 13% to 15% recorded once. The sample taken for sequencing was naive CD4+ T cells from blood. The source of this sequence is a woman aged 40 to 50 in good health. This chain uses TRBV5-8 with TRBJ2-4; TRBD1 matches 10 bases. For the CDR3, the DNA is TGTGCCAGCAGCGTAGGACAGGGGGGAAAGTGGAACATTCAGTACTTC. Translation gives CASSVGQGGKWNIQYF.